The 32 T cell receptor beta chains in this list originate from one sample, sequenced in a study of blood T cell repertoires in COVID-19. Clones were read by immunoSEQ multiplex PCR, and TCRdb kept only the in-frame ones, dropping some. The table records roughly 250,000 clones, 90% to 95% of them present only once. Material for sequencing was PBMCs or T cells enriched from blood (not recorded which). These receptors all stem from a human donor in a cohort exposed to, infected with or recovered from COVID-19 (not recorded which). The donor label of this sample is uncertain.

This sequence joins TRBV30 and TRBJ2-7; the D gene is possibly TRBD2 (5 bases). CDR3 length equals 13 residues. Germline V gene lookup returns CDR1 GTSNPN and CDR2 SVGIG (reference sequence). Trimming removed 1 base at V and 5 bases at J, with 12 bases between. This CDR3 is CAWSERPGDEQYF. Written as DNA, the CDR3 is TGTGCCTGGAGTGAGCGGCCTGGGGACGAGCAGTACTTC.

This clone appeared once. The V gene is TRBV30, the J gene TRBJ2-3, with 7 bases identical to TRBD2. The germline V gene has CDR1 GTSNPN and CDR2 SVGIG (reference sequence). Trimming at V came to 0 bases and at J to 10 bases, leaving 1 base not matched to a gene. The CDR3 totals 11 residues. The CDR3 bases are TGTGCCTGGAGTGTGGGGGGGGCGCAGTATTTT. Its translation is CAWSVGGAQYF.

V and J are TRBV5-4 and TRBJ2-3; TRBD2 agrees at 10 bases. This CDR3 comprises 17 residues. V was clipped by 0 bases and J by 4 bases; unmatched bases: 8. In germline, CDR1 is SGHNT, CDR2 YYREEE (reference sequence). For the CDR3, the DNA is TGTGCCAGCAGCTTGGTCTCCGCTAGCGGGGGTGCAGATACGCAGTATTTT. Protein: CASSLVSASGGADTQYF.

The chain carries TRBV19 and TRBJ1-2; D might be TRBD1 (6 bases). Germline-derived CDR1 and CDR2 are LNHDA and SQIVND (reference sequence). The CDR3 extends over 10 amino acids. V was shortened by 10 bases and J by 6 bases, with 9 bases between the two germline ends. The CDR3 reads CATYRDGYTF. DNA for the CDR3: TGTGCCACCTACAGGGATGGCTACACCTTC.

This clone was counted once. The genes are TRBV19 and TRBJ1-2; TRBD1 matches 10 bases. This CDR3 contains 12 residues. In germline, CDR1 is LNHDA, CDR2 SQIVND (reference sequence). The V and J ends lost 7 bases and 8 bases, in that order; junction bases with no gene match: 4. The CDR3 sequence: CASTGTGDGYTF. DNA of the CDR3: TGTGCCAGTACCGGGACAGGGGACGGCTACACCTTC.

The chain carries TRBV7-9 and TRBJ2-2, with 13 bases aligning to TRBD2. V dropped 6 bases and J dropped 5; count of bases not matched to a gene: 15. CDR3 size: 19 residues. Germline V gene sequence: CDR1 SEHNR, CDR2 FQNEAQ (reference sequence). This CDR3 is CASSSTGTSGVHGTGELFF. The DNA for the CDR3 is TGTGCCAGCAGTTCTACTGGGACTAGCGGGGTCCACGGTACCGGGGAGCTGTTTTTT.

This clone was counted a few times. The chain has TRBV6-6 and TRBJ2-7; 10 bases line up with TRBD1. The CDR3 is 14 residues long. V gave up 6 bases and J gave up 3 bases; unmatched junction bases: 5. Germline CDR1 reads MNHNY; CDR2 reads SVGAGI (reference sequence). For the CDR3, the DNA is TGTGCCAGCAGAGAGGGACAGGGGATCTACGAGCAGTACTTC. It yields the protein CASREGQGIYEQYF.

The rearrangement joins TRBV5-1 to TRBJ1-5; 10 bases agree with TRBD1. With 4 bases clipped from V and 5 bases from J, the junction kept 6 bases outside the gene matches. Germline CDR1 reads SGHRS; CDR2 reads YFSETQ. The CDR3 contains 15 residues. As DNA, the CDR3 is TGCGCCAGCAGCACCGGACAGGGGGGGGATCAGCCCCAGCATTTT. It specifies CASSTGQGGDQPQHF.

V is TRBV21-1 and J is TRBJ2-2; no DNA check was done on the table's D call, TRBD1. TRBV21-1 is a known pseudogene. CDR3 length: 16 residues. The CDR3 nucleotides are TGTGCCAGCAGTCCGGACAGGGCGATGAACACCGGGGAGCTGTTTTTT. Encoded protein: CASSPDRAMNTGELFF.

This chain uses TRBV2 with TRBJ2-7; 7 bases are a match to TRBD2. V lost 8 bases, J lost 3 bases, and 10 bases stayed unmatched. Germline CDR1 and CDR2: SNHLY and FYNNEI. The CDR3 is 14 residues long. CDR3 DNA sequence: TGTGCCAGCCGGGGGACTATTCCCCACTACGAGCAGTACTTC. Its translation is CASRGTIPHYEQYF.

A remark on this clone: Within the sample, other DNA sequences also encode this same CDR3. This chain connects TRBV5-4 to TRBJ2-7; 10 bases fit TRBD2. In germline, CDR1 is SGHNT, CDR2 YYREEE (reference sequence). The CDR3 spans 16 residues. After removal of 3 bases from V and 3 bases from J, the junction contained 9 bases not matched to a gene. DNA of the CDR3: TGTGCCAGCAGCTCCCCTGGGGAGCGGGGGGGCTACGAGCAGTACTTC. It codes for CASSSPGERGGYEQYF. The complete variable domain, with remaining parts taken from reference TRBV5-4 and TRBJ2-7, reads ETGVTQSPTHLIKTRGQQVTLRCSSQSGHNTVSWYQQALGQGPQFIFQYYREEENGRGNFPPRFSGLQFPNYSSELNVNALELDDSALYLCASSSPGERGGYEQYFGPGTRLTVT.

J is TRBJ2-1 and V is TRBV4-1; D not certain. V gave up 1 base and J gave up 5 bases, with 6 bases separating them. The CDR3 is 13 residues long. Germline V gene lookup returns CDR1 MGHRA and CDR2 YSYEKL. As DNA, the CDR3 is TGCGCCAGCAGCCAAGTTACAGACAATGAGCAGTTCTTC. It encodes CASSQVTDNEQFF.

The chain carries TRBV5-1 and TRBJ1-1; TRBD1 aligns across 7 bases. Germline CDR1 and CDR2: SGHRS and YFSETQ. J gave up 3 bases and V 1 base, and 3 bases lay outside the gene matches. There are 14 residues in the CDR3. The CDR3: CASSLSRGDTEAFF. The CDR3 region has the DNA TGCGCCAGCAGCTTGTCCAGGGGGGACACTGAAGCTTTCTTT. Full variable domain (outside the CDR3, taken from reference TRBV5-1 and TRBJ1-1): KAGVTQTPRYLIKTRGQQVTLSCSPISGHRSVSWYQQTPGQGLQFLFEYFSETQRNKGNFPGRFSGRQFSNSRSEMNVSTLELGDSALYLCASSLSRGDTEAFFGQGTRLTVV.

The table lists this clone with a few counts. This chain joins TRBV30 and TRBJ1-2; no clear D. The V gene's germline CDR1 is GTSNPN and CDR2 SVGIG (reference sequence). The germline V and J ends were trimmed by 7 bases and 6 bases, with 18 bases remaining between them. The CDR3 is 13 residues long. CDR3 sequence reads: CAYTRGMLHGYTF. CDR3 nucleotide sequence: TGTGCCTATACAAGAGGGATGCTGCATGGCTACACCTTC.

This chain joins TRBV29-1 and TRBJ1-1; weak D call: TRBD1 (5 bases). The V and J ends lost 1 base and 4 bases respectively, with 10 bases between them. The CDR3 runs 13 residues. Germline CDR1 SQVTM, CDR2 ANQGSEA. DNA of the CDR3: TGCAGCGTTGAAGGGGGGGATGGCACTGAAGCTTTCTTT. This gives the protein CSVEGGDGTEAFF.

V usage is TRBV29-1 and J usage is TRBJ1-2, with a weak D call TRBD1 (5 bases). Germline lookup yields CDR1 SQVTM and CDR2 ANQGSEA. The CDR3 is 14 residues long. V lost 7 bases to trimming and J lost 6 bases, with 21 bases between them. The CDR3 protein is CSALLARKGNGYTF. The CDR3 DNA reads as TGCAGCGCCCTTTTGGCCAGGAAGGGGAATGGCTACACCTTC.

DNA of the CDR3: TGTGCGAGCGGGAGAAATGAGCAGTTCTTC. Its protein product is CASGRNEQFF. The chain has TRBV27 and TRBJ2-1; 8 nucleotides align to TRBD2. The V gene's germline CDR1 is MNHEY and CDR2 SMNVEV (reference sequence). This CDR3 is 10 amino acids long.

J is TRBJ2-1 and V is TRBV24-1; 8 nucleotides align to TRBD1. The CDR3 is 17 residues long. Germline CDR1 and CDR2: KGHDR and SFDVKD. The junction had 7 bases not matched to a gene; V was cut back by 3 bases and J by 1 base. The CDR3 bases are TGTGCCACCAGTGATCCCGACAGGGGCCCTTCCTACAATGAGCAGTTCTTC. It translates to CATSDPDRGPSYNEQFF.

The chain is built from TRBV5-1 and TRBJ2-1, with 10 positions matching TRBD2. CDR3 size: 18 residues. V shed 0 bases and J 3 bases; nucleotides not matched to a gene: 9. Germline V lookup: CDR1 SGHRS, CDR2 YFSETQ. The DNA for the CDR3 is TGCGCCAGCAGCTTGGGTCCTAGCGGGGGAAATATCTACAATGAGCAGTTCTTC. Protein sequence: CASSLGPSGGNIYNEQFF.

V usage is TRBV12-5 and J usage is TRBJ2-3, with D maybe TRBD1 (6 bases). The germline gives CDR1 LGHNT, CDR2 FRNRAP. V was trimmed by 3 bases and J by 2 bases, leaving 9 bases between them. The CDR3 length is 14 residues. The CDR3 protein is CASGFGQITDTQYF. The CDR3 nucleotides are TGTGCTAGTGGTTTCGGACAGATCACAGATACGCAGTATTTT.

The V gene is TRBV11-3, the J gene TRBJ2-1; perhaps TRBD2 as D (6 bases). V lost 5 bases and J 9 bases, leaving 14 bases between the germline ends. Germline V lookup: CDR1 SGHNT, CDR2 YENEEA. The CDR3 sequence is 13 residues long. The CDR3 DNA follows: TGTGCCAGCAGCCAAAAGAGCGGGCGTGAGCAGTTCTTC. Protein product: CASSQKSGREQFF. The entire variable domain, with the rest obtained from reference TRBV11-3 and TRBJ2-1, is as follows: EAGVVQSPRYKIIEKKQPVAFWCNPISGHNTLYWYLQNLGQGPELLIRYENEEAVDDSQLPKDRFSAERLKGVDSTLKIQPAELGDSAVYLCASSQKSGREQFFGPGTRLTVL.

This clone was seen just once. The genes are TRBV19 and TRBJ1-1; TRBD1 aligns across 7 bases. Trimming removed 1 base from V and 3 bases from J; junction bases left unmatched: 2. The CDR3 runs to 14 residues. The germline CDR1 and CDR2 sequences are LNHDA and SQIVND (reference sequence). The CDR3 DNA reads TGTGCCAGTAGTATAGTCCAGGGGGACACTGAAGCTTTCTTT. Translating it yields CASSIVQGDTEAFF.

This clone appeared a single time. The chain joins TRBV6-2 or TRBV6-3 to TRBJ2-2, with 9 positions matching TRBD1. Germline CDR1 and CDR2: MNHEY and SVGEGT. Trimming took 2 bases from V and 5 from J; bases not matched to a gene: 9. This CDR3 region has 17 residues. The CDR3 DNA reads TGTGCCAGCAGTTACCCCACAGGGGGCGTATTAACCGGGGAGCTGTTTTTT. Its translation: CASSYPTGGVLTGELFF.

The V and J genes are TRBV18 and TRBJ1-1, with TRBD1 matching 10 bases. This CDR3 is 14 amino acids long. Germline loops: CDR1 KGHSH, CDR2 LQKENI. J lost 3 bases, V lost 6 bases, and 4 bases had no gene match. In DNA form, the CDR3 reads TGTGCCAGCTCGTCCGGGACAGGGGACACTGAAGCTTTCTTT. Its protein product is CASSSGTGDTEAFF.

In its sample, this clone was seen once. The chain couples TRBV13 to TRBJ1-1, with no clear D. Trimming took 3 bases from V and 7 from J, leaving 12 bases between them. The CDR3 totals 13 residues. Germline V lookup: CDR1 PRHDT, CDR2 FYEKMQ (reference sequence). The CDR3 nucleotides are TGTGCCAGCAGCTTTTTCCAGGCCGATGAAGCTTTCTTT. Its protein product is CASSFFQADEAFF.

The V call is TRBV12-5, the J call TRBJ1-2; D ambiguous. The CDR3 contains 12 residues. V was shortened by 4 bases and J by 8 bases, with 11 bases between the two germline ends. Germline V gene sequence: CDR1 LGHNT, CDR2 FRNRAP. The CDR3 DNA reads as TGTGCTAGTGGTTCGATAATCGGGGGCTACACCTTC. This codes for CASGSIIGGYTF.

This chain links TRBV5-4 with TRBJ2-5, with TRBD2 matching 12 bases. The CDR3 loop spans 14 amino acids. Germline trimming cut 6 bases from V and 5 bases from J; bases unmatched to any gene: 5. Looked up from germline, CDR1 is SGHNT and CDR2 is YYREEE (reference sequence). The CDR3 here is CASTASGGAETQYF. Written as DNA, the CDR3 is TGTGCCAGCACGGCTAGCGGGGGGGCCGAGACCCAGTACTTC.

This chain connects TRBV11-2 to TRBJ1-1; D is unclear. This CDR3 contains 14 residues. Deletions cut 5 bases from V and 2 bases from J, with 12 bases between. Germline lookup yields CDR1 SGHAT and CDR2 FQNNGV. The CDR3 DNA sequence: TGTGCCAGCAGCCGCAGGTCCAGAAACACTGAAGCTTTCTTT. This encodes CASSRRSRNTEAFF.

The CDR3 sequence: CASSPPRPSSGGAGTGELFF. The DNA for the CDR3 is TGTGCCAGCAGCCCCCCCCGGCCCTCTAGCGGGGGGGCCGGAACCGGGGAGCTGTTTTTT. The chain combines TRBV7-3 with TRBJ2-2; 12 bases align to TRBD2. The CDR3 consists of 20 residues. V gave up 5 bases and J gave up 5 bases; unmatched junction bases: 18. Germline CDR1 is SGHTA and CDR2 is FQGTGA. The whole variable domain, remainder taken from reference TRBV7-3 and TRBJ2-2, is GAGVSQTPSNKVTEKGKYVELRCDPISGHTALYWYRQSLGQGPEFLIYFQGTGAADDSGLPNDRFFAVRPEGSVSTLKIQRTERGDSAVYLCASSPPRPSSGGAGTGELFFGEGSRLTVL.

The chain links TRBV6-5 to TRBJ1-2, with D perhaps matching TRBD1 (6 bases). The V gene lost 4 bases and the J gene lost 1 base, with 13 bases spanning the gap. The CDR3 loop spans 15 amino acids. The germline gives CDR1 MNHEY, CDR2 SVGAGI. The CDR3, as DNA: TGTGCCAGCAGTTCCCCCGGACAGTTTAACTATGGCTACACCTTC. Amino acids: CASSSPGQFNYGYTF.

Only a few counts were recorded for this clone. This chain connects TRBV10-2 to TRBJ1-1; 7 bases fit TRBD1. Trimming removed 9 bases from V and 1 base from J; junction bases left unmatched: 5. Looked up from germline, CDR1 is WSHSY and CDR2 is SAAADI. This CDR3 has 13 residues. The CDR3 loop reads CASKQGQNTEAFF. In DNA, the CDR3 is TGCGCCAGTAAACAGGGGCAGAACACTGAAGCTTTCTTT.

This chain links TRBV3-1 (or the pseudogene TRBV3-2) with TRBJ2-3; 10 bases line up with TRBD2. The CDR3 has 16 residues. The ends lost 4 bases at V and 3 bases at J; junction bases unmatched: 7. The germline CDR1 and CDR2 sequences are LGHDT and YNNKEL (reference sequence). CDR3 DNA sequence: TGTGCCAGCAGCCCTGTTAGTAGCGGGGGGACAGATACGCAGTATTTT. This codes for CASSPVSSGGTDTQYF.